The 31 T cell receptor beta chains below all came from one sample that was sequenced in a study of T cells in Graves' hyperthyroidism and ophthalmopathy (dated by TCRdb to the late 2010s). Preparation of the library involved multiplex PCR. The sample was run on an Illumina HiSeq 2000. The TCR beta CDR3 regions were amplified from RNA transcripts. The first round of RT-PCR for the TCR CDR3 was performed with the HTBI primer set and the Qiagen OneStep RT-PCR kit. TCRdb cleaned the public reads at Q25 with fastp, built clones with MiXCR and kept in-frame beta chains. Duplicate CDR3 protein sequences are folded into a single record with the most common DNA and genes. In all, the sample holds under 400,000 distinct CDR3 sequences, and around 16% of those were seen once. Around 33% of the sample is held by the ten biggest clonotypes. Specimen: blood. All receptors come from a man between 25 and 39 years old with Graves' hyperthyroidism.

This clonotype was recorded many times. V usage is TRBV12-3 or TRBV12-4 and J usage is TRBJ2-2; D may be TRBD2 (5 bases). CDR3 length equals 15 residues. Trimming removed 2 bases from V and 5 bases from J, with 12 bases in between. This CDR3 is CASSLLGSGTGELFF. CDR3 sequence (DNA): TGTGCCAGCAGTTTATTGGGGAGTGGGACCGGGGAGCTGTTTTTT.

This clonotype occurred many times. This chain uses TRBV11-1 with TRBJ2-7; 8 bases fit TRBD1. V lost 1 base and J lost 3; bases outside the gene matches: 5. The CDR3 length is 15 residues. Germline CDR1 is SGHAT and CDR2 is FQDESV (reference sequence). CDR3 nucleotides: TGTGCCAGCAGCTTAGGACAGGGGCGATACTACGAGCAGTACTTC. It translates to CASSLGQGRYYEQYF.

This clonotype was observed a few times. CDR3 nucleotides: TGTGCCAGTTCTAGGACCTGGGCCCCTGAGAACACTGAAGCTTTCTTT. Residues: CASSRTWAPENTEAFF. This chain links TRBV19 with TRBJ1-1; D remains unclear. The V end was cut by 8 bases, the J end by 1 base, with 20 bases between. The CDR3 is made up of 16 amino acids. The V gene's germline CDR1 is LNHDA and CDR2 SQIVND (reference sequence).

The genes are TRBV6-1 and TRBJ1-1, with D possibly matching TRBD1 (6 bases). V was trimmed by 6 bases and J by 0 bases, leaving 17 bases between them. Germline assignment: CDR1 MNHNS and CDR2 SASEGT. The CDR3 contains 16 residues. The CDR3 bases are TGTGCCAGCAGGGGGGGGGCAAGGTTTTTGAACACTGAAGCTTTCTTT. It codes for CASRGGARFLNTEAFF.

This clonotype was recorded at least ten times. The V and J genes are TRBV20-1 and TRBJ2-7, with 11 bases that match TRBD2. Germline values: CDR1 DFQATT, CDR2 SNEGSKA (reference sequence). Germline trimming cut 3 bases from V and 6 bases from J; bases unmatched to any gene: 7. The CDR3 spans 14 residues. The CDR3 region has the DNA TGCAGTGCTAGCCGGGTAGCGGGAGGGGGCGAGCAGTACTTC. Protein: CSASRVAGGGEQYF.

This clonotype was seen repeatedly, ten times or more. The chain employs TRBV2 and TRBJ2-4, with a possible D match to TRBD2 (5 bases). Germline loops: CDR1 SNHLY, CDR2 FYNNEI. CDR3 size: 12 residues. Trimming took off 1 base at V and 8 bases at J, with 6 bases between the two ends. The chain's CDR3 is CASSEVGDIQYF. DNA of the CDR3: TGTGCCAGCAGTGAAGTGGGAGACATTCAGTACTTC.

The table lists this clonotype with many counts. The rearrangement links TRBV20-1 to TRBJ2-5; TRBD1 matches 8 bases. V lost 1 base, J lost 5 bases, and 6 bases stayed unmatched. Germline assignment: CDR1 DFQATT and CDR2 SNEGSKA (reference sequence). The CDR3 is 14 residues long. The CDR3 nucleotides read TGCAGTGCTAGAGTCGGCAGGGGGCGGGAGACCCAGTACTTC. It specifies CSARVGRGRETQYF.

This clonotype was seen at least ten times. The chain is built from TRBV12-3 or TRBV12-4 and TRBJ2-1, with D perhaps matching TRBD2 (7 bases). Trimming removed 6 bases from V and 4 bases from J, with 16 bases in between. The CDR3 covers 15 residues. CDR3 DNA: TGTGCCAGCAGCCGAGAGGGGGAGGGGTACAATGAGCAGTTCTTC. Translating gives CASSREGEGYNEQFF.

The CDR3 reads CASSEVGNYGYTF. Here the CDR3 DNA reads TGTGCCAGCAGTGAGGTCGGAAACTATGGCTACACCTTC. This chain uses TRBV6-1 with TRBJ1-2; D is unclear. From germline, CDR1 is MNHNS and CDR2 SASEGT. V was pared by 3 bases and J by 2 bases, with 7 bases between. The CDR3 is made up of 13 amino acids.

This clonotype was counted a few times. This sequence joins TRBV5-1 and TRBJ2-5; maybe TRBD1 (6 bases). Per the germline V gene, CDR1 is SGHRS and CDR2 is YFSETQ. The V end lost 0 bases, the J end lost 7 bases, and 13 bases lay between the germline ends. This CDR3 has 14 amino acids. The CDR3 spells CASSLGTADGTQYF. In nucleotides, the CDR3 is TGCGCCAGCAGCTTGGGGACAGCGGACGGGACCCAGTACTTC. The variable domain in full, completed from reference TRBV5-1 and TRBJ2-5, reads KAGVTQTPRYLIKTRGQQVTLSCSPISGHRSVSWYQQTPGQGLQFLFEYFSETQRNKGNFPGRFSGRQFSNSRSEMNVSTLELGDSALYLCASSLGTADGTQYFGPGTRLLVL.

This clonotype was counted ten times or more. This rearrangement joins TRBV2 to TRBJ2-7; D might be TRBD1 or TRBD2, each matching 5 bases. The V and J ends lost 7 bases and 4 bases respectively, with 14 bases between them. CDR1 SNHLY and CDR2 FYNNEI come from the germline V gene. This CDR3 is built from 13 residues. CDR3 loop: CASIQRGLYEQYF. CDR3 in DNA: TGTGCCAGCATCCAGAGGGGATTGTACGAGCAGTACTTC.

The chain uses TRBV14 and TRBJ2-1, with unresolved D. The CDR3 is made up of 13 amino acids. Germline-derived CDR1 and CDR2 are SGHDN and FVKESK. Trimming left V 1 base short and J 2 bases short, with 3 bases between. The CDR3 protein is CASSQVAYNEQFF. The CDR3 DNA reads TGTGCCAGCAGCCAAGTGGCCTACAATGAGCAGTTCTTC.

This clonotype was seen many times. The chain combines TRBV12-3 or TRBV12-4 with TRBJ1-6; D possibly corresponds to TRBD1 (5 bases). The CDR3 consists of 13 residues. V was cut by 2 bases and J by 10 bases, with 9 bases left in between. The CDR3 here is CASSLSGDSPLHF. In DNA, the CDR3 is TGTGCCAGCAGTTTATCGGGGGACTCACCCCTCCACTTT.

This clonotype has ten or more counts. The chain is built from TRBV2 and TRBJ2-1; 8 bases are a match to TRBD2. The V and J ends lost 10 bases and 0 bases, in that order; junction bases with no gene match: 8. Germline V CDR1 and CDR2: SNHLY, FYNNEI. The CDR3 length is 15 residues. CDR3 nucleotides: TGTGCCATCCCTCCCGGGACTAGCTCCTACAATGAGCAGTTCTTC. The encoded protein is CAIPPGTSSYNEQFF.

This clonotype has more than one count but fewer than ten. The chain carries TRBV6-5 and TRBJ1-1; 10 nucleotides align to TRBD1. Germline values: CDR1 MNHEY, CDR2 SVGAGI. V gave up 2 bases and J gave up 5 bases; unmatched junction bases: 8. The CDR3 has 16 amino acids. DNA of the CDR3: TGTGCCAGCAGTTACGCGCCGGGACAGGGGCTTACTGAAGCTTTCTTT. This codes for CASSYAPGQGLTEAFF.

The table lists this clonotype with a few counts. The chain uses TRBV12-3 or TRBV12-4 and TRBJ2-2; a weak D match, TRBD1 (6 bases). Between the trimmed V and J ends, which lost 7 bases and 4 bases, there was a span of 13 bases. This CDR3 is built from 14 residues. The CDR3 bases are TGTGCCAGCACCTTCCTCAGGGGCACCGGGGAGCTGTTTTTT. Protein sequence: CASTFLRGTGELFF.

Many counts were recorded for this clonotype. This chain connects TRBV11-2 to TRBJ2-7; D remains ambiguous. Trimming shortened V by 7 bases and J by 4 bases, and 20 bases separated the two germline ends. Germline V gene lookup returns CDR1 SGHAT and CDR2 FQNNGV. This CDR3 has 15 amino acids. The CDR3 sequence: CASTRGRLSPYEQYF. CDR3 bases: TGTGCCAGCACCCGAGGAAGGCTGTCCCCATACGAGCAGTACTTC.

This clonotype showed up many times. The chain is built from TRBV24-1 and TRBJ2-3; possible D gene TRBD2, 6 bases. This CDR3 has 15 residues. CDR1 KGHDR and CDR2 SFDVKD come from the germline V gene. The V gene lost 4 bases and the J gene lost 4 bases, with 14 bases spanning the gap. CDR3 in amino acids: CATSDPNWEADTQYF. The CDR3, as DNA: TGTGCCACCAGTGACCCTAACTGGGAGGCAGATACGCAGTATTTT.

This clonotype has only a few counts. This chain connects TRBV13 to TRBJ2-2; 11 positions match TRBD1. CDR1 and CDR2 from the germline V gene are PRHDT and FYEKMQ (reference sequence). Trimming took 5 bases from V and 7 from J; bases not matched to a gene: 6. The CDR3 runs 15 residues. DNA for the CDR3: TGTGCCAGCAGCCCAGGACAGGGGGCAGGCGGGGAGCTGTTTTTT. Translating it yields CASSPGQGAGGELFF.

CDR3 in DNA: TGTGCCAGCAGTTTGGGGCAGCGCGGCTACACCTTC. It codes for CASSLGQRGYTF. The chain links TRBV12-3 or TRBV12-4 to TRBJ1-2; TRBD1 might be the D (5 bases). This CDR3 comprises 12 residues. Deletions cut 3 bases from V and 8 bases from J, with 10 bases between.

The CDR3 coding sequence is TGTGCCAGCAGCTTAAGAAGTGGTGAGCAGTTCTTC. It is translated as CASSLRSGEQFF. This chain uses TRBV7-3 with TRBJ2-1; the D is unclear. CDR1 and CDR2 from the germline V gene are SGHTA and FQGTGA. V was cut by 1 base and J by 9 bases, with 7 bases left in between. CDR3 length equals 12 residues.

This clonotype was counted only a few times. The genes are TRBV3-1 and TRBJ1-4, with 7 bases aligning to TRBD1. There are 17 residues in the CDR3. J lost 3 bases, V lost 1 base, and 8 bases had no gene match. Germline loops: CDR1 LGHDT, CDR2 YNNKEL (reference sequence). CDR3 sequence: CASSQGASRGSNEKLFF. The CDR3 region has the DNA TGTGCCAGCAGCCAAGGGGCCAGCAGGGGGTCTAATGAAAAACTGTTTTTT.

This clonotype turned up a few times. The chain couples TRBV12-3 or TRBV12-4 to TRBJ2-2; possibly TRBD1 for D (6 bases). This CDR3 spans 15 amino acids. The V gene lost 7 bases and the J gene lost 1 base, with 13 bases spanning the gap. CDR3 bases: TGTGCCAGCACCAGGTGGGACAAGAACACCGGGGAGCTGTTTTTT. This gives the protein CASTRWDKNTGELFF.

This clonotype was seen ten or more times. The genes are TRBV5-1 and TRBJ2-2, with D maybe TRBD2 (5 bases). The CDR3 is 14 residues long. CDR1 SGHRS and CDR2 YFSETQ come from the germline V gene. V was trimmed by 10 bases and J by 0 bases, leaving 13 bases between them. CDR3 sequence (DNA): TGCGCCGGCCGACAACTAGCGAACACCGGGGAGCTGTTTTTT. Protein sequence: CAGRQLANTGELFF.

The sample holds many counts of this clonotype. The V call is TRBV27, the J call TRBJ2-5; no definite D call. The CDR3 consists of 15 residues. Germline V gene sequence: CDR1 MNHEY, CDR2 SMNVEV (reference sequence). Trimming removed 0 bases from V and 5 bases from J, with 13 bases in between. This chain's CDR3 is CASSLSAGPTETQYF. DNA of the CDR3: TGTGCCAGCAGTTTATCTGCAGGACCCACGGAGACCCAGTACTTC.

This clonotype was seen ten or more times. The chain has TRBV11-2 and TRBJ2-1; a possible D gene is TRBD2 (6 bases). This CDR3 contains 16 residues. Per the germline V gene, CDR1 is SGHAT and CDR2 is FQNNGV. V dropped 3 bases and J dropped 7 bases, with 19 bases sitting between them. For the CDR3, the DNA is TGTGCCAGCAGCTTTTTGCGGGGCCGAACTCGAAATGAGCAGTTCTTC. Translated: CASSFLRGRTRNEQFF.

V gene TRBV6-2 or TRBV6-3 combines with J gene TRBJ2-2; no reliable D call. Germline CDR1 and CDR2: MNHEY and SVGEGT. This CDR3 contains 17 residues. With 6 bases removed from V and 0 bases from J, the gap between germline ends came to 17 bases. Here the CDR3 reads CASRPPAGGANTGELFF. The CDR3 DNA is TGTGCCAGCAGACCTCCGGCTGGCGGAGCGAACACCGGGGAGCTGTTTTTT.

This clonotype showed up just a few times. The chain links TRBV28 to TRBJ2-5; a weak D match, TRBD2 (5 bases). Trimming took 1 base from V and 5 from J, leaving 14 bases between them. The CDR3 is 15 residues long. Germline CDR1 MDHEN, CDR2 SYDVKM. The CDR3 DNA follows: TGTGCCAGCAGTTTATTCGGTCGAGGGTTGGAGACCCAGTACTTC. Amino acid sequence: CASSLFGRGLETQYF.

In this sample, this clonotype turned up many times. The V gene is TRBV5-1, the J gene TRBJ2-1; 16 bases line up with TRBD2. The germline V gene encodes CDR1 SGHRS and CDR2 YFSETQ. V lost 3 bases and J lost 2; bases outside the gene matches: 5. CDR3 length: 18 residues. CDR3 DNA sequence: TGCGCCAGCAGCTCCCTGGGGACTAGCGGGAGGGCCTACAATGAGCAGTTCTTC. This sequence encodes CASSSLGTSGRAYNEQFF.

This clonotype was observed a handful of times. The chain employs TRBV7-8 and TRBJ1-4, with D unresolved. V was clipped by 5 bases and J by 6 bases, with 10 bases between them. Germline CDR1 reads SGHVS; CDR2 reads FQNEAQ. The CDR3 consists of 13 residues. The CDR3: CASSRGRDEKLFF. The CDR3 region has the DNA TGTGCCAGCAGCCGCGGGAGGGATGAAAAACTGTTTTTT.

This clonotype was counted a few times. The CDR3 DNA is TGCAGCGCCGTACTGGTGGGACTAGCGGGAGTGGGCACCGGGGAGCTGTTTTTT. Translation gives CSAVLVGLAGVGTGELFF. The rearrangement uses TRBV29-1 and TRBJ2-2; 14 bases map to TRBD2. The germline V gene has CDR1 SQVTM and CDR2 ANQGSEA. This CDR3 region has 18 residues. Trimming at V came to 7 bases and at J to 4 bases, leaving 14 bases not matched to a gene.